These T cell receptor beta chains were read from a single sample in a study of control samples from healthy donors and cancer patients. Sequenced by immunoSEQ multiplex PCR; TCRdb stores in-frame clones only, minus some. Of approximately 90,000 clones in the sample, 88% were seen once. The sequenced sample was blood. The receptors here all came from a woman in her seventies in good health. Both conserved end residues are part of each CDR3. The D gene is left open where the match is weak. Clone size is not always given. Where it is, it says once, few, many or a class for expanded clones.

cdr3_nt: TGTGCCAGCAGTTTAGGTAGCAGTCCCACTTCAGCCTTC; cdr3_aa: CASSLGSSPTSAF; d_call: -; clone_size: -; j_call: TRBJ1-2; v_call: TRBV12-3/TRBV12-4
cdr3_nt: TGTGCCAGCAGAGTAGGACAGGGAGGCTACACCTTC; cdr3_aa: CASRVGQGGYTF; d_call: TRBD1; clone_size: -; j_call: TRBJ1-2; v_call: TRBV2
cdr3_nt: TGTGCCAGCAGTTCCGATGTGGCGGTCAGCACTGAAGCTTTCTTT; cdr3_aa: CASSSDVAVSTEAFF; d_call: -; clone_size: -; j_call: TRBJ1-1; v_call: TRBV5-4
cdr3_nt: TGTGCCAGCAGCCCAGTTGGGGGGGGAGTCTATGGCTACACCTTC; cdr3_aa: CASSPVGGGVYGYTF; d_call: -; clone_size: -; j_call: TRBJ1-2; v_call: TRBV6-5
cdr3_nt: TGTGCCAGCAGGGGGACAGGGCGGTTCGGCTACACCTTC; cdr3_aa: CASRGTGRFGYTF; d_call: TRBD1; clone_size: -; j_call: TRBJ1-2; v_call: TRBV7-2
cdr3_nt: TGTGCCAGCAGTGAAAGACAGCTGGGGATCGGGGAGCTGTTTTTT; cdr3_aa: CASSERQLGIGELFF; d_call: -; clone_size: few; j_call: TRBJ2-2; v_call: TRBV2
cdr3_nt: TGTGCCAGCAGTAGAAGGACAGGGAGGAACACTGAAGCTTTCTTT; cdr3_aa: CASSRRTGRNTEAFF; d_call: TRBD1; clone_size: -; j_call: TRBJ1-1; v_call: TRBV6-5
cdr3_nt: TGTGCCAGCAGGGAGGGTTCGGCGAACACTGAAGCTTTCTTT; cdr3_aa: CASREGSANTEAFF; d_call: -; clone_size: -; j_call: TRBJ1-1; v_call: TRBV6-1
cdr3_nt: TGTGCCAGCTCACCAGGGACTCAGCCCCAGCATTTT; cdr3_aa: CASSPGTQPQHF; d_call: -; clone_size: -; j_call: TRBJ1-5; v_call: TRBV18
cdr3_nt: TGTGCCAGCAGCCCCCCTTCAGATACGCAGTATTTT; cdr3_aa: CASSPPSDTQYF; d_call: -; clone_size: once; j_call: TRBJ2-3; v_call: TRBV14
cdr3_nt: TGTGCCAGCAGTTCCTCTGGGCGAGAGACCCAGTACTTC; cdr3_aa: CASSSSGRETQYF; d_call: -; clone_size: -; j_call: TRBJ2-5; v_call: TRBV6-5
cdr3_nt: TGTGCCAGCAGTTTAACGGGACAGGGGAACTATGGCTACACCTTC; cdr3_aa: CASSLTGQGNYGYTF; d_call: TRBD1; clone_size: -; j_call: TRBJ1-2; v_call: TRBV27
cdr3_nt: TGCGCCACCTCCGTTGACATTGGAAACACCATATATTTT; cdr3_aa: CATSVDIGNTIYF; d_call: -; clone_size: -; j_call: TRBJ1-3; v_call: TRBV10-1
cdr3_nt: TGTGCCAGCAGCTCCCAAAACACTGAAGCTTTCTTT; cdr3_aa: CASSSQNTEAFF; d_call: -; clone_size: -; j_call: TRBJ1-1; v_call: TRBV7-9
cdr3_nt: TGTGCCAGCAGCCCCCGGGGCTCCTACGAGCAGTACTTC; cdr3_aa: CASSPRGSYEQYF; d_call: -; clone_size: -; j_call: TRBJ2-7; v_call: TRBV6-5
cdr3_nt: TGTGCCAGCAGTGAGGCCAGGGTAGTCTCACCCCTCCACTTT; cdr3_aa: CASSEARVVSPLHF; d_call: -; clone_size: once; j_call: TRBJ1-6; v_call: TRBV6-1
cdr3_nt: TGTGCCAGCAGCCCCCGGGTCGAAACGACCCAGTACTTC; cdr3_aa: CASSPRVETTQYF; d_call: -; clone_size: once; j_call: TRBJ2-5; v_call: TRBV7-2
cdr3_nt: TGCAGTGCTCCCTCCAACTACGAGCAGTACTTC; cdr3_aa: CSAPSNYEQYF; d_call: -; clone_size: -; j_call: TRBJ2-7; v_call: TRBV20-1
cdr3_nt: TGTGCCAGTAGTATAGTGGGGACAGGGGCCACTGAAGCTTTCTTT; cdr3_aa: CASSIVGTGATEAFF; d_call: TRBD1; clone_size: -; j_call: TRBJ1-1; v_call: TRBV19
cdr3_nt: TGTGCCAGCAGCTTAGCGGGAGGGCCCCACAATGAGCAGTTCTTC; cdr3_aa: CASSLAGGPHNEQFF; d_call: TRBD2; clone_size: -; j_call: TRBJ2-1; v_call: TRBV5-6
cdr3_nt: TGCGCCAGCAGCTTGGTAGCAGGGCGCACCGGGGAGCTGTTTTTT; cdr3_aa: CASSLVAGRTGELFF; d_call: -; clone_size: -; j_call: TRBJ2-2; v_call: TRBV5-1
cdr3_nt: TGCGCCAGCAGCCAAGATAGTTCCAGGGGGTCCTCCTACACCTTC; cdr3_aa: CASSQDSSRGSSYTF; d_call: TRBD1; clone_size: -; j_call: TRBJ1-2; v_call: TRBV4-3
cdr3_nt: TGTGCCAGCACCCGGGACGCCTACGAGCAGTACTTC; cdr3_aa: CASTRDAYEQYF; d_call: -; clone_size: few; j_call: TRBJ2-7; v_call: TRBV2
cdr3_nt: TGTGCCAGCAGGACAGATCATTATATGAACACTGAAGCTTTCTTT; cdr3_aa: CASRTDHYMNTEAFF; d_call: -; clone_size: -; j_call: TRBJ1-1; v_call: TRBV2
cdr3_nt: TGCGCCAGCAGCTTGGCCGGGCGGGGGGGCCCAGATACGCAGTATTTT; cdr3_aa: CASSLAGRGGPDTQYF; d_call: TRBD2; clone_size: -; j_call: TRBJ2-3; v_call: TRBV5-1
cdr3_nt: TGTGCCACCAGCACGTTGATCGGCCTAAATAAGGAAAAACTGTTTTTT; cdr3_aa: CATSTLIGLNKEKLFF; d_call: -; clone_size: -; j_call: TRBJ1-4; v_call: TRBV15
cdr3_nt: TGTGCCAGCAGCTCCCGACAGGGGGGGAACACTGAAGCTTTCTTT; cdr3_aa: CASSSRQGGNTEAFF; d_call: TRBD1; clone_size: -; j_call: TRBJ1-1; v_call: TRBV7-2
cdr3_nt: TGTGCCAGCATGACGGGACAGGGCCACACTGAAGCTTTCTTT; cdr3_aa: CASMTGQGHTEAFF; d_call: TRBD1; clone_size: -; j_call: TRBJ1-1; v_call: TRBV2
cdr3_nt: TGTGCCAGCAGTCCTTTGGGGTCGAGCTCCTATAATTCACCCCTCCACTTT; cdr3_aa: CASSPLGSSSYNSPLHF; d_call: -; clone_size: -; j_call: TRBJ1-6; v_call: TRBV6-6
cdr3_nt: TGTGCCAGCAGCACTCGGGGACACCAAGCTAAGGAGCAGTTCTTC; cdr3_aa: CASSTRGHQAKEQFF; d_call: -; clone_size: -; j_call: TRBJ2-1; v_call: TRBV5-6
cdr3_nt: TGTGCCAGCAGGGGGGGGGCCCAACCGTACGAGCAGTACTTC; cdr3_aa: CASRGGAQPYEQYF; d_call: -; clone_size: -; j_call: TRBJ2-7; v_call: TRBV6-5
cdr3_nt: TGTGCCACCAGTGATTCCGGGACACCTAACACCGGGGAGCTGTTTTTT; cdr3_aa: CATSDSGTPNTGELFF; d_call: -; clone_size: -; j_call: TRBJ2-2; v_call: TRBV24-1
cdr3_nt: TGTGCCAGCAGTGAAGCGGCAATCGTGCAGCCCCAGCATTTT; cdr3_aa: CASSEAAIVQPQHF; d_call: -; clone_size: -; j_call: TRBJ1-5; v_call: TRBV6-1
cdr3_nt: TGTGCCAGCAGTCCCGCCGACAGATCCTACAATGAGCAGTTCTTC; cdr3_aa: CASSPADRSYNEQFF; d_call: -; clone_size: -; j_call: TRBJ2-1; v_call: TRBV27
cdr3_nt: TGTGCCAGCAGCGCGACTAGTAGAGGCATTCAGTACTTC; cdr3_aa: CASSATSRGIQYF; d_call: -; clone_size: -; j_call: TRBJ2-4; v_call: TRBV11-3
cdr3_nt: TGTGCCATTGGGGAATCCCAAGAGACCCAGTACTTC; cdr3_aa: CAIGESQETQYF; d_call: -; clone_size: -; j_call: TRBJ2-5; v_call: TRBV12-3/TRBV12-4
cdr3_nt: TGTGCCAGTAGTATATCGGGACAGGGTTCGACAGATACGCAGTATTTT; cdr3_aa: CASSISGQGSTDTQYF; d_call: TRBD1; clone_size: -; j_call: TRBJ2-3; v_call: TRBV19
cdr3_nt: TGTGCCAGCAGTGTCCGACAGGGGACTAATCAGCCCCAGCATTTT; cdr3_aa: CASSVRQGTNQPQHF; d_call: TRBD1; clone_size: -; j_call: TRBJ1-5; v_call: TRBV27
cdr3_nt: TGTGCCAGCTCACGACCCCCACTAGCGGAGTACAATGAGCAGTTCTTC; cdr3_aa: CASSRPPLAEYNEQFF; d_call: TRBD2; clone_size: -; j_call: TRBJ2-1; v_call: TRBV18
cdr3_nt: TGTGCCAGCAGCTTTGGAGGGGGCAGGACTGAAGCTTTCTTT; cdr3_aa: CASSFGGGRTEAFF; d_call: TRBD1; clone_size: once; j_call: TRBJ1-1; v_call: TRBV7-2
cdr3_nt: TGTGCCAGTAGTATAGCCGGCTTAGCTGCGAATGAGCAGTTCTTC; cdr3_aa: CASSIAGLAANEQFF; d_call: -; clone_size: -; j_call: TRBJ2-1; v_call: TRBV19
cdr3_nt: TGTGCCAGCAGCCCGACAGGGTTAGGCACTGAAGCTTTCTTT; cdr3_aa: CASSPTGLGTEAFF; d_call: TRBD1; clone_size: few; j_call: TRBJ1-1; v_call: TRBV5-5
cdr3_nt: TGTGCCAGCAGCAAAGCCAACCGGGACAGGGGTGATAAGATTAACTATGGCTACACCTTC; cdr3_aa: CASSKANRDRGDKINYGYTF; d_call: -; clone_size: -; j_call: TRBJ1-2; v_call: TRBV21-1
cdr3_nt: TGTGCCAGCAGTTACGTGAGGGTTACTGAAGCTTTCTTT; cdr3_aa: CASSYVRVTEAFF; d_call: -; clone_size: -; j_call: TRBJ1-1; v_call: TRBV6-2/TRBV6-3
cdr3_nt: TGTGCCAGCAGTGAATTGATGACAGGGAATTCACCCCTCCACTTT; cdr3_aa: CASSELMTGNSPLHF; d_call: TRBD1; clone_size: -; j_call: TRBJ1-6; v_call: TRBV2
cdr3_nt: TGTGCCAGCAGGGACAGGGTAATGTCAGGCTACGAGCAGTACTTC; cdr3_aa: CASRDRVMSGYEQYF; d_call: TRBD1; clone_size: -; j_call: TRBJ2-7; v_call: TRBV27
cdr3_nt: TGTGCCAGCAGCGAACAGGCGTCCAACTATGGCTACACCTTC; cdr3_aa: CASSEQASNYGYTF; d_call: -; clone_size: -; j_call: TRBJ1-2; v_call: TRBV7-2
cdr3_nt: TGTGCCAGCAGTGAAGGGACAGGCTCGAATTCACCCCTCCACTTT; cdr3_aa: CASSEGTGSNSPLHF; d_call: TRBD1; clone_size: -; j_call: TRBJ1-6; v_call: TRBV6-1
cdr3_nt: TGTGCCTGGAATCGGTTGAACACTGAAGCTTTCTTT; cdr3_aa: CAWNRLNTEAFF; d_call: -; clone_size: once; j_call: TRBJ1-1; v_call: TRBV30
cdr3_nt: TGTGCCAGCAGCTTGGATGAGGGACCCCCCATGAACACTGAAGCTTTCTTT; cdr3_aa: CASSLDEGPPMNTEAFF; d_call: -; clone_size: -; j_call: TRBJ1-1; v_call: TRBV11-2
cdr3_nt: TGTGCCAGTAGTATGGGACAGTTTAATGAAAAACTGTTTTTT; cdr3_aa: CASSMGQFNEKLFF; d_call: TRBD1; clone_size: -; j_call: TRBJ1-4; v_call: TRBV19
cdr3_nt: TGTGCCAGCAGCTCCCGGGACAGGGGTGGATCCTATAATTCACCCCTCCACTTT; cdr3_aa: CASSSRDRGGSYNSPLHF; d_call: TRBD1; clone_size: -; j_call: TRBJ1-6; v_call: TRBV3-1/TRBV3-2
cdr3_nt: TGTGCCAGCAGCCTATCTAGCCTTGTGGATTCACCCCTCCACTTT; cdr3_aa: CASSLSSLVDSPLHF; d_call: -; clone_size: few; j_call: TRBJ1-6; v_call: TRBV9
cdr3_nt: TGTGCCAGCAGCGTAGCTGAGGGCTGGGGGGGTGAAGCTTTCTTT; cdr3_aa: CASSVAEGWGGEAFF; d_call: -; clone_size: once; j_call: TRBJ1-1; v_call: TRBV9
cdr3_nt: TGTGCCAGCAGGGCTCTGGGGCTGAGTAATTCACCCCTCCACTTT; cdr3_aa: CASRALGLSNSPLHF; d_call: -; clone_size: -; j_call: TRBJ1-6; v_call: TRBV11-2
cdr3_nt: TGTGCCAGCAGCTTATGGGGACAGGGAGGTATTGGTGAGCAGTTCTTC; cdr3_aa: CASSLWGQGGIGEQFF; d_call: TRBD1; clone_size: -; j_call: TRBJ2-1; v_call: TRBV13
cdr3_nt: TGTGCCAGCAAGGGGGACCGCGATAATTCACCCCTCCACTTT; cdr3_aa: CASKGDRDNSPLHF; d_call: -; clone_size: once; j_call: TRBJ1-6; v_call: TRBV2
cdr3_nt: TGTGCCAGCAGTGCGTCAGGGATGGGGGCCCAGTACTTC; cdr3_aa: CASSASGMGAQYF; d_call: -; clone_size: -; j_call: TRBJ2-5; v_call: TRBV2
cdr3_nt: TGTGCCAGCAGCCAAGATGAGCGGGGGGGCCCAGATACGCAGTATTTT; cdr3_aa: CASSQDERGGPDTQYF; d_call: TRBD2; clone_size: -; j_call: TRBJ2-3; v_call: TRBV3-1/TRBV3-2